The rows below give T cell receptor beta chains drawn from one sample of a study of blood T cell repertoires in COVID-19. TCRdb's copy holds only in-frame clones and misses some; the assay was immunoSEQ multiplex PCR. This table has 250,000 to 350,000 clones, 80% to 90% appearing once. The sequencing sample was made of peripheral blood. These receptors all come from a woman under 40 with active or convalescent COVID-19. The CDR3 runs from the conserved cysteine through the conserved F or W. A D gene is named only where the DNA matches it firmly. Clone sizes are given selectively: once, few, many, or a class where the clone is expanded.

>TRBV3-1/TRBV3-2|TRBJ1-2|TRBD1|-
CASSLNRQGASDGYTF
TGTGCCAGCAGCCTGAATCGACAGGGGGCTAGTGATGGCTACACCTTC
>TRBV23-1|TRBJ1-3|TRBD1|-
CASSQPGQRPRAGNTIYF
TGCGCCAGCAGTCAACCGGGACAGCGGCCCCGGGCGGGAAACACCATATATTTT
>TRBV5-5|TRBJ1-1|-|-
CASSPHPGISEAFF
TGTGCCAGCAGCCCCCACCCAGGGATCTCCGAAGCTTTCTTT
>TRBV6-2/TRBV6-3|TRBJ1-2|-|few
CASSYSVGGIGYTF
TGTGCCAGCAGTTACTCGGTAGGAGGGATTGGCTACACCTTC
>TRBV5-5|TRBJ1-1|-|-
CASSPNGGHTEAFF
TGTGCCAGCAGCCCTAACGGGGGGCACACTGAAGCTTTCTTT
>TRBV6-6|TRBJ1-1|TRBD1|-
CASSSPGGLNTEAFF
TGTGCCAGCAGTAGTCCAGGGGGCCTGAACACTGAAGCTTTCTTT
>TRBV4-3|TRBJ1-6|TRBD1|-
CASSQTGDSSPLHF
TGCGCCAGCAGCCAAACAGGGGATAGTTCACCCCTCCACTTT
>TRBV3-1/TRBV3-2|TRBJ1-6|TRBD1|-
CASSPNRGKSPLHF
TGTGCCAGCAGCCCGAACAGGGGTAAATCACCCCTCCACTTT
>TRBV7-9|TRBJ1-1|-|-
CASSSYRDMNTEAFF
TGTGCCAGCAGCTCATACAGGGATATGAACACTGAAGCTTTCTTT
>TRBV29-1|TRBJ2-6|-|-
CSVEDPRSGANVLTF
TGCAGCGTTGAAGATCCGAGGTCTGGGGCCAACGTCCTGACTTTC